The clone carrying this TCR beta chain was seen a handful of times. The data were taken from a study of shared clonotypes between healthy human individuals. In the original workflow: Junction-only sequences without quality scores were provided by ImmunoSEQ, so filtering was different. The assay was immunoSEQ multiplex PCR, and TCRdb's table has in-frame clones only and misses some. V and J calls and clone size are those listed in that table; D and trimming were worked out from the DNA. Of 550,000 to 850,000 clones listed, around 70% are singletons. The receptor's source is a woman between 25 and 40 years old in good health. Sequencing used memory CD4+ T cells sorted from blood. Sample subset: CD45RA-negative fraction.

CDR3 residues: CASSESGPSGRSDTQYF. CDR3 in DNA: TGTGCCAGCAGTGAGTCCGGGCCTAGCGGGAGGTCAGATACGCAGTATTTT. J is TRBJ2-3 and V is TRBV2; TRBD2 matches 11 bases. Germline V gives CDR1 SNHLY, CDR2 FYNNEI. J was trimmed by 4 bases and V by 3 bases; bases with no gene match: 9. The CDR3 runs 17 residues.